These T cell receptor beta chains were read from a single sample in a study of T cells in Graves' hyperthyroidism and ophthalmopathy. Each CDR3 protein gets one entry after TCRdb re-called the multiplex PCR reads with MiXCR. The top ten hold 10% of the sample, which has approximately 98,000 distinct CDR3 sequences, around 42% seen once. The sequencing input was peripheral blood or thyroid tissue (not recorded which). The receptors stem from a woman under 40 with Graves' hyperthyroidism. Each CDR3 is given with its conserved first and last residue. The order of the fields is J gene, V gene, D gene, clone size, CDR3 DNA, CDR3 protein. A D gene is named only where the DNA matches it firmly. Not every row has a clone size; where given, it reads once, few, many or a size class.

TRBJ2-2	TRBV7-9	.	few	TGTGCCAGCAGCTTAGGCGCGGGACAGACGAACACCGGGGAGCTGTTTTTT	CASSLGAGQTNTGELFF
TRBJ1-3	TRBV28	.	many	TGTGCCAGCAGTTTATCGGGGGAGCCCGGAAACACCATATATTTT	CASSLSGEPGNTIYF
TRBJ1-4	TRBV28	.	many	TGTGCCAGCAGATGGGCAGCAACTAATGAAAAACTGTTTTTT	CASRWAATNEKLFF
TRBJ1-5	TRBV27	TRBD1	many	TGTGCCAGCAGTACCCGGGACAGGGGGCTTGGGTCCCAGCATTTT	CASSTRDRGLGSQHF
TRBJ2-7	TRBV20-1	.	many	TGCAGTGCTGACCGGGACTTCAACTACGAGCAGTACTTC	CSADRDFNYEQYF
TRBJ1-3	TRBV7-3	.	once	TGTGTCAGCAGCTCCACGGGTGGGAACACCATATATTTT	CVSSSTGGNTIYF
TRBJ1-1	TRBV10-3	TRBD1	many	TGTGCCATCAGTGACCCAGACAGGGGGCCTGAAGCTTTCTTT	CAISDPDRGPEAFF
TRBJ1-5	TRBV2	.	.	TGTGCCAGCAGTGAAGCGACTAGCAATCTGCTCCAGCATTTT	CASSEATSNLLQHF
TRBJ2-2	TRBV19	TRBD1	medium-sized	TGTGCCAGCCACGGACAGGGGGGCGGGGAGCTGTTTTTT	CASHGQGGGELFF
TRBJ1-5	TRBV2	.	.	TGTGCTAAAATTCCGGGAGCTGGCAATCAGCCCCAGCATTTT	CAKIPGAGNQPQHF
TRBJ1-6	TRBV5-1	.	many	TGCGCCAGCAGCTTGGGGGGCCTGACTGGAGCCGCTTCACCCCTCCACTTT	CASSLGGLTGAASPLHF
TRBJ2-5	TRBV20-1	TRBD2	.	TGCAGCGCTGGGACTAGCGGGGAAGAGACCCAGTACTTC	CSAGTSGEETQYF
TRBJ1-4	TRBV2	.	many	TGTGTCAACTCTGAACGGGGGGCGGAGGAAAAACTGTTTTTT	CVNSERGAEEKLFF
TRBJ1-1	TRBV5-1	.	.	.	CASSFYICSAAGEGNTEAFF
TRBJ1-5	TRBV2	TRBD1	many	TGTGCCAGCACAATTCAGACAGGGCCAAATCAGCCCCAGCATTTT	CASTIQTGPNQPQHF
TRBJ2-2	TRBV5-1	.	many	TGCGCCAGCAGCGACGAGATCTGGGAGCTGTTTTTT	CASSDEIWELFF
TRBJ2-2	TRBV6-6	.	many	TGTGCCATAGGCCAACTGAACACCGGGGAGCTGTTTTTT	CAIGQLNTGELFF
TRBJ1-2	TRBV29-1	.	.	TGCAGTGCTAGGCGACAGGCTAACTATGGCTACACCTTC	CSARRQANYGYTF
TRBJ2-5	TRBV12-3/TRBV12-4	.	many	TGTGCCAGCAGTTTGTGGGGGGTGGAGACCCAGTACTTC	CASSLWGVETQYF
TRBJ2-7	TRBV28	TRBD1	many	TGTGCCAGCAGCCTAAGTCCGGGACAGCACTCCTACGAGCAGTACTTC	CASSLSPGQHSYEQYF
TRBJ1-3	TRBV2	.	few	TGTGCCAGCAGTGTTGACACTGGAAACACCATATATTTT	CASSVDTGNTIYF
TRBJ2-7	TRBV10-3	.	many	TGTGCCATCAGTGCCGGCAGTACCCTCGAGCAGTACTTC	CAISAGSTLEQYF
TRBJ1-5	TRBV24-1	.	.	TGTGCCACCAGTGATACGGACGAGAGCAATCAGCCCCAGCATTTT	CATSDTDESNQPQHF
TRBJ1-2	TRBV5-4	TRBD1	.	TGTGCCAGCAGCTTGGGGGACAGGCTCTATGGCTACACCTTC	CASSLGDRLYGYTF
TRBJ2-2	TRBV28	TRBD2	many	TGTGCCAGCAGCCTAGCGGGGTACACCGGGGAGCTGTTTTTT	CASSLAGYTGELFF
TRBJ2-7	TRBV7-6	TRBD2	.	TGTGCCAGCAGCGTCTCTAGCGGGCCTTCCTACGAGCAGTACTTC	CASSVSSGPSYEQYF
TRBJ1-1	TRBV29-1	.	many	TGCAGCGTTGAGTTCCGCGGACAATCGGCTTTCTTT	CSVEFRGQSAFF
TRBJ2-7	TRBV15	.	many	TGTGCCACCAGCAGTGGAGTAACCCAAAACTACGAGCAGTACTTC	CATSSGVTQNYEQYF
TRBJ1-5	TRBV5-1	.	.	TGCGCCAGCAGCCTGGGGACGGGAGGAGGAAATCAGCCCCAGCATTTT	CASSLGTGGGNQPQHF
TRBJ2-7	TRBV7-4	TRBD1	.	TGTGCCAGCACCGGACAGGCCACCTACGAGCAGTACTTC	CASTGQATYEQYF
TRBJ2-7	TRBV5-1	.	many	TGCGCCAGCAGCCCCGATTGGACTCTGACCTACGAGCAGTACTTC	CASSPDWTLTYEQYF
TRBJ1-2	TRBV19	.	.	TGTGCCAGTAACCCCGGGGATGACTATGGCTACACCTTC	CASNPGDDYGYTF
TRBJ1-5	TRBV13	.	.	TGTGCCAGCAGCTTACAAGCAGAACAAGAGACCCAGCATTTT	CASSLQAEQETQHF
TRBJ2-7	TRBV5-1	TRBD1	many	TGCGCCAGCAGCTCACAGGGGGCAAGCAGCGAGCAGTACTTC	CASSSQGASSEQYF
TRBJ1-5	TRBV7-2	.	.	TGTGCCAGCAGCTTAGGAGGCCTAGCGGGAGAGGGGGAGACCCAGCATTTT	CASSLGGLAGEGETQHF
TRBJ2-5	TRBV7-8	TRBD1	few	TGTGCCAGCAGCGCCCAACAGGGGAGAGGAGAGACCCAGTACTTC	CASSAQQGRGETQYF
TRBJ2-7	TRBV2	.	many	TGTGCCAGCAGCAGTCTGGCCTACGAGCAGTACTTC	CASSSLAYEQYF
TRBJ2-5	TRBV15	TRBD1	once	TGTGCCACCAGCAGCCGGGACAGGGGTTCGCAGCCCCAGTACTTC	CATSSRDRGSQPQYF
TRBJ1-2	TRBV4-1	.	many	TGCGCCAGCAGCCAATTCTTACGGGACTATGGCTACACCTTC	CASSQFLRDYGYTF
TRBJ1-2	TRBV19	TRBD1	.	TGTGCCAGTAAGGACGACAGGGCGGGGGGCTACACCTTC	CASKDDRAGGYTF
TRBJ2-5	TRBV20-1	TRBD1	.	TGCAGTGCTAGTCCCGGGACAGGGGACATTCCTCTCCAAGAGACCCAGTACTTC	CSASPGTGDIPLQETQYF
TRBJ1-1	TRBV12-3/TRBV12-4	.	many	TGTGCCAGCAGACCCACAGGGTCTTCTGAAGCTTTCTTT	CASRPTGSSEAFF
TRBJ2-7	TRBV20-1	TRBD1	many	TGCAGCTGGGACAGGGGACTCTACGAGCAGTACTTC	CSWDRGLYEQYF
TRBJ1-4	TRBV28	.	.	TGTGCCAGCAGTTTATTCTCCGGCAATCCGGCCAAACTGTTTTTT	CASSLFSGNPAKLFF
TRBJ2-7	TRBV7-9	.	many	TGTGCCAGCAGCTTGGCGGACGGTGGACGCTACGAGCAGTACTTC	CASSLADGGRYEQYF
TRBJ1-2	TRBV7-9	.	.	TGTGCCAGCAGCTTAGAGCAGATCTATGGCTACACCTTC	CASSLEQIYGYTF
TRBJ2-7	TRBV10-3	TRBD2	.	TGTGCCATCAGTCAGACTAGCGGGAGCTACGAGCAGTACTTC	CAISQTSGSYEQYF
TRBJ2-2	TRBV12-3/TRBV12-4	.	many	TGTGCCAGCAGTTTAGACGGTTTGTTGGGGACGGACACCGGGGAGCTGTTTTTT	CASSLDGLLGTDTGELFF
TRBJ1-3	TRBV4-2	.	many	TGTGCCAGCAGCCAAGATCTGAGGGTGTACTCTGGAAACACCATATATTTT	CASSQDLRVYSGNTIYF
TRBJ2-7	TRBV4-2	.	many	TGTGCCAGCAGCCTCCTTCGACAAGGCTCCTACGAGCAGTACTTC	CASSLLRQGSYEQYF
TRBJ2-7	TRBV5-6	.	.	TGTGCCAGCAGCTTCGGGCAGTACTTC	CASSFGQYF
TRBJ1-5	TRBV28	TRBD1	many	TGTGCCAGCACGGTGTACAGGGGGCTTGGCAATCAGCCCCAGCATTTT	CASTVYRGLGNQPQHF
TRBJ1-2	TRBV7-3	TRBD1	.	TGTGCCAGCAGCCCCCCCCCGGGACAGAGGAGTGACTACACCTTC	CASSPPPGQRSDYTF
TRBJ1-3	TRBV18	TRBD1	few	TGTGCCAGCTCACCGGTGACAGGGGCGAGAAACACCATATATTTT	CASSPVTGARNTIYF
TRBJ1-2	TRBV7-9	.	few	TGTGCCAGCAGCCAACATTATGGCTACACCTTC	CASSQHYGYTF